These 28 T cell receptor beta chains share one sample of origin, sequenced in a study of T cell responses to AZD1222 COVID-19 vaccine. Libraries were prepared by immunoSEQ multiplex PCR; TCRdb keeps only in-frame clonotypes and omits some of them. The sample lists approximately 130,000 clones, about 92% seen once, with approximately 1.1% in the top ten. Sequenced material: peripheral blood, taken on day 0 of AZD1222 vaccination. The receptors were gathered from an adult in good health.

This rearrangement joins TRBV5-1 to TRBJ2-3, with D perhaps being TRBD1 or TRBD2 (5 bases each). The CDR3 loop spans 16 amino acids. The V gene lost 4 bases and the J gene lost 3 bases, with 18 bases spanning the gap. Germline CDR1 reads SGHRS; CDR2 reads YFSETQ. CDR3 in amino acids: CASSPAGDGGTDTQYF. The DNA of the CDR3 is TGCGCCAGCAGCCCGGCCGGGGACGGCGGAACAGATACGCAGTATTTT. The variable domain in full, with the rest retrieved from reference TRBV5-1 and TRBJ2-3, is KAGVTQTPRYLIKTRGQQVTLSCSPISGHRSVSWYQQTPGQGLQFLFEYFSETQRNKGNFPGRFSGRQFSNSRSEMNVSTLELGDSALYLCASSPAGDGGTDTQYFGPGTRLTVL.

The V and J genes are TRBV5-1 and TRBJ1-1; the D gene is possibly TRBD1 (5 bases). V was pared by 0 bases and J by 6 bases, with 9 bases between. Per the germline V gene, CDR1 is SGHRS and CDR2 is YFSETQ. This CDR3 has 13 amino acids. The CDR3 loop is CASSLARDSEAFF. DNA of the CDR3: TGCGCCAGCAGCTTGGCCAGGGACTCTGAAGCTTTCTTT.

The rearrangement joins TRBV11-3 to TRBJ2-5; 12 positions agree with TRBD2. CDR1 SGHNT and CDR2 YENEEA come from the germline V gene. The CDR3 has 17 amino acids. V lost 5 bases to trimming and J lost 5 bases; unmatched junction nucleotides: 12. The CDR3 reads CASSLGASGRASETQYF. The CDR3, as DNA: TGTGCCAGCAGCCTGGGGGCTAGCGGGAGGGCCAGTGAGACCCAGTACTTC.

The J gene is TRBJ1-1, the V gene TRBV28, with D tentatively TRBD1 (6 bases). Germline V gene sequence: CDR1 MDHEN, CDR2 SYDVKM. The V end was cut by 3 bases, the J end by 1 base, with 18 bases between. The CDR3 spans 17 residues. CDR3 residues: CASSFLGRGHSNTEAFF. The CDR3 bases are TGTGCCAGCAGTTTCCTCGGCCGGGGGCACTCGAACACTGAAGCTTTCTTT.

The chain uses TRBV28 and TRBJ2-7, with 10 bases that match TRBD2. Germline values: CDR1 MDHEN, CDR2 SYDVKM. V shed 5 bases, J shed 2 bases, and the junction held 3 bases outside the gene matches. The CDR3 extends over 14 amino acids. For the CDR3, the DNA is TGTGCCAGCAGTATAGCGGGAGGCCCCTACGAGCAGTACTTC. It specifies CASSIAGGPYEQYF.

The CDR3 region has the DNA TGTGCCAGCAGTCGACAGATCTACCAAGAGACCCAGTACTTC. Translated: CASSRQIYQETQYF. The chain has TRBV6-6 and TRBJ2-5; the D gene is possibly TRBD1 (5 bases). Per germline, CDR1 MNHNY and CDR2 SVGAGI (reference sequence). The CDR3 has 14 amino acids. Trimming shortened V by 5 bases and J by 0 bases, and 10 bases separated the two germline ends.

V is TRBV19 and J is TRBJ2-7; TRBD1 aligns across 7 bases. Germline loops: CDR1 LNHDA, CDR2 SQIVND (reference sequence). CDR3 length: 14 residues. The junction had 8 bases not matched to a gene; V was cut back by 6 bases and J by 3 bases. Here the CDR3 DNA reads TGTGCCAGTAGGAGTCGACAGGGTCACTACGAGCAGTACTTC. Amino acid sequence: CASRSRQGHYEQYF.

This chain connects TRBV9 to TRBJ1-4, with D possibly being TRBD1 (5 bases). The ends were cut back, 3 bases at V and 4 bases at J, with 13 bases in the middle. Germline assignment: CDR1 SGDLS and CDR2 YYNGEE. The CDR3 totals 15 residues. CDR3 sequence reads: CASSGGAGINEKLFF. In DNA form, the CDR3 reads TGTGCCAGCAGCGGAGGAGCAGGGATTAATGAAAAACTGTTTTTT.

The rearrangement links TRBV3-1 (or the pseudogene TRBV3-2) to TRBJ2-1; 8 positions agree with TRBD2. With 5 bases clipped from V and 0 bases from J, the junction kept 6 bases outside the gene matches. The CDR3 consists of 16 residues. Germline V lookup: CDR1 LGHDT, CDR2 YNNKEL (reference sequence). CDR3 in amino acids: CASSITSGGSYNEQFF. The CDR3 bases are TGTGCCAGCAGCATCACTAGCGGAGGCTCCTACAATGAGCAGTTCTTC.

The chain recombines TRBV6-1 with TRBJ2-5, with a tentative D call TRBD2 (5 bases). V lost 1 base and J 5 bases, leaving 14 bases between the germline ends. Germline lookup yields CDR1 MNHNS and CDR2 SASEGT. CDR3 length equals 15 residues. Here the CDR3 DNA reads TGTGCCAGCAGTGAAGACGGCAGAAGGAGGGAGACCCAGTACTTC. Translated, it gives CASSEDGRRRETQYF.

The sample holds a few counts of this clone. This chain links TRBV28 with TRBJ1-6, with 9 bases aligning to TRBD1. The CDR3 loop spans 16 amino acids. The ends lost 4 bases at V and 5 bases at J; junction bases unmatched: 6. Germline V gene lookup returns CDR1 MDHEN and CDR2 SYDVKM. CDR3 region: CASSSRGQGDNSPLHF. The CDR3 DNA sequence: TGTGCCAGCAGTTCCCGGGGACAGGGAGATAATTCACCCCTCCACTTT.

This rearrangement joins TRBV18 to TRBJ2-3, with TRBD1 as a possible D gene (6 bases). The CDR3 has 14 residues. CDR1 and CDR2 (germline): KGHSH, LQKENI. V was cut by 5 bases and J by 2 bases, with 11 bases left in between. The CDR3 protein is CASSNRVITDTQYF. The CDR3 coding sequence is TGTGCCAGCTCAAACAGGGTCATCACAGATACGCAGTATTTT.

This chain connects TRBV13 to TRBJ2-1; 14 bases are shared with TRBD2. Trimming took 1 base from V and 10 from J; bases not matched to a gene: 6. CDR1 PRHDT and CDR2 FYEKMQ come from the germline V gene (reference sequence). CDR3 length equals 16 residues. CDR3 bases: TGTGCCAGCAGCTTAGTGGGACTAGCGGGAGAACAAGAGCAGTTCTTC. It translates to CASSLVGLAGEQEQFF.

As concerns this clone: The same CDR3 arises from other DNA sequences in this sample as well. V is TRBV18 and J is TRBJ2-5; D gene unclear. Germline assignment: CDR1 KGHSH and CDR2 LQKENI. The CDR3 is 13 amino acids. Trimming took 3 bases from V and 0 from J, leaving 5 bases between them. CDR3 residues: CASSPGHQETQYF. The CDR3 nucleotides read TGTGCCAGCTCACCGGGCCACCAAGAGACCCAGTACTTC.

This clone has just one count. The chain employs TRBV18 and TRBJ2-1; no clear D. Deletions cut 0 bases from V and 6 bases from J, with 6 bases between. The CDR3 consists of 13 residues. The germline gives CDR1 KGHSH, CDR2 LQKENI. The CDR3: CASSPPTLNEQFF. The CDR3 DNA reads as TGTGCCAGCTCACCACCCACACTCAATGAGCAGTTCTTC.

The chain links TRBV24-1 to TRBJ2-3; 12 bases fit TRBD2. The trim removed 4 bases at V and 1 base at J, leaving 5 bases unmatched. The CDR3 has 17 amino acids. Germline lookup yields CDR1 KGHDR and CDR2 SFDVKD. The chain's CDR3 is CATSDSGLAGRTDTQYF. The CDR3 DNA follows: TGTGCCACCAGTGACTCCGGACTAGCGGGACGCACAGATACGCAGTATTTT.

V usage is TRBV18 and J usage is TRBJ1-3; the D is unclear. Trimming removed 0 bases from V and 0 bases from J, with 9 bases in between. Germline CDR1 reads KGHSH; CDR2 reads LQKENI. There are 16 residues in the CDR3. The CDR3 DNA reads TGTGCCAGCTCACCACCGGGGAGAAGCTCTGGAAACACCATATATTTT. It translates to CASSPPGRSSGNTIYF.

This clone was found once. J is TRBJ2-5 and V is TRBV12-3 or TRBV12-4; 7 nucleotides align to TRBD1. The CDR3 runs to 12 residues. Trimming at V came to 6 bases and at J to 9 bases, leaving 7 bases not matched to a gene. CDR3 protein: CASSPGGRAQYF. The CDR3 DNA follows: TGTGCCAGCAGCCCAGGGGGACGGGCCCAGTACTTC.

This chain joins TRBV19 and TRBJ1-1, with 8 bases aligning to TRBD1. The CDR3 is made up of 14 amino acids. The J segment lost 11 bases and the V segment lost 10 bases, leaving 18 bases of the junction unmatched. Germline V lookup: CDR1 LNHDA, CDR2 SQIVND (reference sequence). The CDR3 DNA sequence: TGTGCCACCCAATGGGGGCGACAGGGGCCGGTGGCTTTCTTT. Translation gives CATQWGRQGPVAFF.

This chain links TRBV5-1 with TRBJ1-2; the match to TRBD1 covers 7 bases. From germline, CDR1 is SGHRS and CDR2 YFSETQ. The V segment lost 4 bases and the J segment 4 bases; nucleotides outside the gene matches: 4. The CDR3 runs 13 residues. CDR3 coding DNA: TGCGCCAGCAGCCCCGGACAGGCCTATGGCTACACCTTC. It yields the protein CASSPGQAYGYTF.

The chain joins TRBV30 to TRBJ2-7; TRBD1 agrees at 9 bases. Germline assignment: CDR1 GTSNPN and CDR2 SVGIG (reference sequence). The ends lost 3 bases at V and 0 bases at J; junction bases unmatched: 6. CDR3 length: 15 amino acids. The CDR3 nucleotides read TGTGCCTGGAGGAGGGACAGGGCCTTCTCCTACGAGCAGTACTTC. Its protein is CAWRRDRAFSYEQYF.

This chain connects TRBV9 to TRBJ2-3; 11 bases align to TRBD2. Germline values: CDR1 SGDLS, CDR2 YYNGEE. The CDR3 is 15 residues long. Trimming at V came to 5 bases and at J to 5 bases, leaving 7 bases not matched to a gene. In nucleotides, the CDR3 is TGTGCCAGCAGTACTTTCGGGACTAGCGGAGATACGCAGTATTTT. Translated: CASSTFGTSGDTQYF. The entire variable domain, with the rest obtained from reference TRBV9 and TRBJ2-3, is as follows: DSGVTQTPKHLITATGQRVTLRCSPRSGDLSVYWYQQSLDQGLQFLIQYYNGEERAKGNILERFSAQQFPDLHSELNLSSLELGDSALYFCASSTFGTSGDTQYFGPGTRLTVL.

This chain joins TRBV10-3 and TRBJ1-2, with 7 positions matching TRBD1. CDR1 and CDR2 (germline): ENHRY, SYGVKD. The length of the CDR3 is 14 residues. Unmatched junction bases numbered 4, after V lost 2 bases and J lost 4 bases. The CDR3 sequence: CAISEEGAVYGYTF. Here the CDR3 DNA reads TGTGCCATCAGTGAGGAGGGGGCGGTCTATGGCTACACCTTC.

The V call is TRBV18, the J call TRBJ1-1, with D hard to call. This CDR3 is built from 15 residues. Between the trimmed V and J ends, which lost 1 base and 4 bases, there was a span of 13 bases. Germline CDR1 reads KGHSH; CDR2 reads LQKENI. CDR3 in DNA: TGTGCCAGCTCACCACGGAGTGAAAAGAGCACTGAAGCTTTCTTT. Encoded protein: CASSPRSEKSTEAFF.

The V call is TRBV10-2, the J call TRBJ2-5; no reliable D call. Germline CDR1 and CDR2: WSHSY and SAAADI. Trimming took 0 bases from V and 8 from J, leaving 22 bases between them. The CDR3 length is 17 residues. Written as DNA, the CDR3 is TGCGCCAGCAGTGAGTCGTCAGTCCACAACTCTAGGAGAACCCAGTACTTC. Translated: CASSESSVHNSRRTQYF.

The rearrangement links TRBV19 to TRBJ2-4; D is possibly TRBD1 (5 bases). The CDR3 has 14 amino acids. V dropped 4 bases and J dropped 8 bases, with 15 bases sitting between them. Germline lookup yields CDR1 LNHDA and CDR2 SQIVND (reference sequence). The CDR3 protein is CASSTGLGLDIQYF. CDR3 nucleotide sequence: TGTGCCAGTAGTACAGGGCTGGGCTTGGACATTCAGTACTTC.

This clone was observed a single time. The CDR3 sequence is CASSSRGGNQPQHF. In nucleotides, the CDR3 is TGTGCCAGCAGCAGCAGGGGTGGCAATCAGCCCCAGCATTTT. The rearrangement links TRBV7-9 to TRBJ1-5; D might be TRBD1 (6 bases). This CDR3 comprises 14 residues. Per germline, CDR1 SEHNR and CDR2 FQNEAQ (reference sequence). V was trimmed by 5 bases and J by 2 bases, leaving 10 bases between them.

The V gene is TRBV18, the J gene TRBJ1-1, with D maybe TRBD1 (6 bases). Germline V gene sequence: CDR1 KGHSH, CDR2 LQKENI. The CDR3 spans 16 residues. The germline V and J ends were trimmed by 4 bases and 1 base, with 16 bases remaining between them. CDR3 in DNA: TGTGCCAGCTCACAATCGGCAGGGGCAGGGAACACTGAAGCTTTCTTT. This translates into CASSQSAGAGNTEAFF.